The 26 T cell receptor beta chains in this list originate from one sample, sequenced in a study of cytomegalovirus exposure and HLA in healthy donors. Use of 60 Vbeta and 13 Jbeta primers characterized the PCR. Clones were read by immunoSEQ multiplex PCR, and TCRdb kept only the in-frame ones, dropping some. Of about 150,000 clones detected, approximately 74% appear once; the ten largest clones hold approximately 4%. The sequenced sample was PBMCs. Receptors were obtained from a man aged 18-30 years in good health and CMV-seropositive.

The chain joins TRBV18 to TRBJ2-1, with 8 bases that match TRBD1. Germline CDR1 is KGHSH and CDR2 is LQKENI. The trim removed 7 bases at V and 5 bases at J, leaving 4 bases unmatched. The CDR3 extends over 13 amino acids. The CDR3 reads CASLGQGHNEQFF. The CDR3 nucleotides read TGTGCCAGCTTAGGACAGGGACACAATGAGCAGTTCTTC.

Written as DNA, the CDR3 is TGTGCCAGTAGAGAGGACAGAGCGAACTATGGCTACACCTTC. Its translation is CASREDRANYGYTF. The chain links TRBV19 to TRBJ1-2, with a weak D call TRBD1 (6 bases). This CDR3 is built from 14 residues. V was trimmed by 6 bases and J by 2 bases, leaving 13 bases between them. Germline CDR1 is LNHDA and CDR2 is SQIVND (reference sequence).

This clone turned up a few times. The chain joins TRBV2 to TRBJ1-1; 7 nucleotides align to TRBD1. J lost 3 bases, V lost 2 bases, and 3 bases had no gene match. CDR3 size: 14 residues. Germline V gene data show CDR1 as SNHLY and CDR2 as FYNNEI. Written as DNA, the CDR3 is TGTGCCAGCAGTGAACTCAGGGGGTACACTGAAGCTTTCTTT. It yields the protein CASSELRGYTEAFF.

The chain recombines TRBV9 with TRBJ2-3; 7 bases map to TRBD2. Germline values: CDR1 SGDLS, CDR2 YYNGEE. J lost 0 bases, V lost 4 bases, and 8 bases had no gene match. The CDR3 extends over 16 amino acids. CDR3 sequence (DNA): TGTGCCAGCAGCCCTCGACTAGCAACGAGCACAGATACGCAGTATTTT. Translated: CASSPRLATSTDTQYF.

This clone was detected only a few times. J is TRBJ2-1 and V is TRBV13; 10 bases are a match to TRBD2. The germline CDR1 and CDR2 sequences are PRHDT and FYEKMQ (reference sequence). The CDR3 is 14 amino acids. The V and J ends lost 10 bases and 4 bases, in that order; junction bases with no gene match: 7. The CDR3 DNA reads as TGTGCCACCGGAGCGGGGGGGAAATACAATGAGCAGTTCTTC. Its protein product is CATGAGGKYNEQFF.

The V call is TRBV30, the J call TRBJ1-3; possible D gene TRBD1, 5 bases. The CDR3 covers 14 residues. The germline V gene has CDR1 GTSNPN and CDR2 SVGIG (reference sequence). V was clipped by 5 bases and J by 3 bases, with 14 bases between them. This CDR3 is CAWGAGSFGNTIYF. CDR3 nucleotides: TGTGCCTGGGGGGCAGGGTCGTTTGGAAACACCATATATTTT.

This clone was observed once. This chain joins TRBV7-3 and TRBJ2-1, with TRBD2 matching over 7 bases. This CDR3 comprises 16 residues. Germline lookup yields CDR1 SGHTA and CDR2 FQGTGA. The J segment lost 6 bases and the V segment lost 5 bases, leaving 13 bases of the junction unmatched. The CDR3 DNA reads TGTGCCAGCAGCCGGGTCTCGGGAGGATCGATCAATGAGCAGTTCTTC. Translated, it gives CASSRVSGGSINEQFF.

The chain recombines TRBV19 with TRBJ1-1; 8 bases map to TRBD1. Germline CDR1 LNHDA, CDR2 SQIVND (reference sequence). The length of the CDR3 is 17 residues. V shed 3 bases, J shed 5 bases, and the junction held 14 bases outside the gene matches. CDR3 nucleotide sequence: TGTGCCAGTAGTATTCCAACCCTTGGGACAGGCAGGACTGAAGCTTTCTTT. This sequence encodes CASSIPTLGTGRTEAFF.

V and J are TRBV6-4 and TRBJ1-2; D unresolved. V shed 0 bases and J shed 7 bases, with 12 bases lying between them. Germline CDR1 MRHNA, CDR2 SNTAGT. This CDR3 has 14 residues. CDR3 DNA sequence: TGTGCCAGCAGTGACTCGAGTCGGAGGGCTGGCTACACCTTC. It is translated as CASSDSSRRAGYTF.

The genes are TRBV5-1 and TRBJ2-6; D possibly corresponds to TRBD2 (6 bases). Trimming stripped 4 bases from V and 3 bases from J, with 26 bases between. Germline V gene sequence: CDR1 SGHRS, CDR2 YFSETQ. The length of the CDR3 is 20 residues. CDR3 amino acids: CASSLLGGYGAWDGANVLTF. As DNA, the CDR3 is TGCGCCAGCAGCCTCTTGGGGGGTTATGGCGCCTGGGATGGGGCCAACGTCCTGACTTTC.

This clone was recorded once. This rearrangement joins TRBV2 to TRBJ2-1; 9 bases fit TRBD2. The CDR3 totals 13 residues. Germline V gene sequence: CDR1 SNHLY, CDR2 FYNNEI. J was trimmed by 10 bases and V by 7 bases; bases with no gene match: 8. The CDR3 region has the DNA TGTGCCAGCAAGGCGGGGGGGCCGGGGGAGCAGTTCTTC. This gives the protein CASKAGGPGEQFF.

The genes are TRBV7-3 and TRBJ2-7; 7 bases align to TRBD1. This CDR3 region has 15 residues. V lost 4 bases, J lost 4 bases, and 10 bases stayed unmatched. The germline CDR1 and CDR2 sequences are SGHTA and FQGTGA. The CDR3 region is CASSYSGTANYEQYF. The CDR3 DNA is TGTGCCAGCAGCTACTCCGGGACAGCTAATTACGAGCAGTACTTC.

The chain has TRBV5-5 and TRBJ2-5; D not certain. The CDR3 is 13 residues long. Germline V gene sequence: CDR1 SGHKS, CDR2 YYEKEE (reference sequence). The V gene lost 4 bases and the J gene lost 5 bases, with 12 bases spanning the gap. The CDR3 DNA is TGTGCCAGCAGCCTAATCCCCCGGGAGACCCAGTACTTC. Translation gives CASSLIPRETQYF.

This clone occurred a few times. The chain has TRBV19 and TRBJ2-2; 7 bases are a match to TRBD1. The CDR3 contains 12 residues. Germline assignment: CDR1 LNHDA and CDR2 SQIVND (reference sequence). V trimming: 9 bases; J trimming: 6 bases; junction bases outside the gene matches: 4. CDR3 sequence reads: CASSQGAGELFF. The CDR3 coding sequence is TGTGCCAGCTCCCAGGGGGCCGGGGAGCTGTTTTTT.

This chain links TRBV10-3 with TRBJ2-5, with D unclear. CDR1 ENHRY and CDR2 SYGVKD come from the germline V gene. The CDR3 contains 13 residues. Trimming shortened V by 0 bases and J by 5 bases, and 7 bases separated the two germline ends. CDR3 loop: CAISESGGETQYF. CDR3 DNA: TGTGCCATCAGTGAGTCTGGCGGCGAGACCCAGTACTTC.

The CDR3: CASSLPDRIGNTIYF. The CDR3 coding sequence is TGTGCCAGCAGCCTCCCGGACAGGATAGGAAACACCATATATTTT. The chain couples TRBV7-2 to TRBJ1-3; 7 nucleotides agree with TRBD1. Germline V gives CDR1 SGHTA, CDR2 FQGNSA. The CDR3 sequence is 15 residues long. After removal of 5 bases from V and 4 bases from J, the junction contained 8 bases not matched to a gene.

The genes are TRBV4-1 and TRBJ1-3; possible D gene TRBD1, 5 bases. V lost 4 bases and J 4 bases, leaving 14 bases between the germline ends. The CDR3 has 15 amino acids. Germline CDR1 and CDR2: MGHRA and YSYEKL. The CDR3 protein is CASSPITGFGNTIYF. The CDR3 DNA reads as TGCGCCAGCAGCCCAATCACAGGTTTCGGAAACACCATATATTTT.

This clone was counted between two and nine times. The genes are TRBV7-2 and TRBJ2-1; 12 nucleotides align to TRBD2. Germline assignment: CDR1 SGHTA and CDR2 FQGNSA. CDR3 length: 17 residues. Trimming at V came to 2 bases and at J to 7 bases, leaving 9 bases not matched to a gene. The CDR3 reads CASSLILAGGPWNEQFF. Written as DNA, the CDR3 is TGTGCCAGCAGCTTAATCCTAGCGGGAGGGCCTTGGAATGAGCAGTTCTTC.

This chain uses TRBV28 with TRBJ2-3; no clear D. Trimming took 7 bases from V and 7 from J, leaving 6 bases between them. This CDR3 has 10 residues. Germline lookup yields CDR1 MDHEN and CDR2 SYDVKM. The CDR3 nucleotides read TGTGCCAGCAAGAGGTATACGCAGTATTTT. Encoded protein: CASKRYTQYF.

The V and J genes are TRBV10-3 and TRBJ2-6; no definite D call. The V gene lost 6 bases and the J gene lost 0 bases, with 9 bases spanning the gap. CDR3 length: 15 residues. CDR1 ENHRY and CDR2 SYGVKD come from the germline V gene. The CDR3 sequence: CAISRHGSGANVLTF. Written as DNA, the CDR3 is TGTGCCATCAGCCGACACGGCTCTGGGGCCAACGTCCTGACTTTC.

CDR3 residues: CASSESGAGTDTQYF. Written as DNA, the CDR3 is TGTGCCAGCAGTGAATCTGGGGCTGGCACAGATACGCAGTATTTT. This sequence joins TRBV25-1 and TRBJ2-3, with a possible D match to TRBD1 (5 bases). From germline, CDR1 is MGHDK and CDR2 SYGVNS. V was clipped by 1 base and J by 1 base, with 9 bases between them. This CDR3 spans 15 amino acids.

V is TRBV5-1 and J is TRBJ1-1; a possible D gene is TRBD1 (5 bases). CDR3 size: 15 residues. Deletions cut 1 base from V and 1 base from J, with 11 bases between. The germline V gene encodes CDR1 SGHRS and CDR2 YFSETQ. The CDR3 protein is CASSLSGGTNTEAFF. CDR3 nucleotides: TGCGCCAGCAGCTTGTCTGGGGGGACGAACACTGAAGCTTTCTTT. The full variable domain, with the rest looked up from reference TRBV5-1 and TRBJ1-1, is KAGVTQTPRYLIKTRGQQVTLSCSPISGHRSVSWYQQTPGQGLQFLFEYFSETQRNKGNFPGRFSGRQFSNSRSEMNVSTLELGDSALYLCASSLSGGTNTEAFFGQGTRLTVV.

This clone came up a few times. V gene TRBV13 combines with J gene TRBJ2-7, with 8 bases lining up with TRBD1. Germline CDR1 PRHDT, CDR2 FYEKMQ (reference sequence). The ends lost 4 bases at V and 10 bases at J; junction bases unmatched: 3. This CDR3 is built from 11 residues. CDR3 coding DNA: TGTGCCAGCAGCTCAGGGACAGGTCAGTACTTC. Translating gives CASSSGTGQYF.

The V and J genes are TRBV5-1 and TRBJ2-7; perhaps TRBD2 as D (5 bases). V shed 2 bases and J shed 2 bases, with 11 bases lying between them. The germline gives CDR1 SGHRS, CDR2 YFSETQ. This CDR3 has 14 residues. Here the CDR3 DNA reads TGCGCCAGCAGCTTATCGGGGATTGCCTACGAGCAGTACTTC. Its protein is CASSLSGIAYEQYF.

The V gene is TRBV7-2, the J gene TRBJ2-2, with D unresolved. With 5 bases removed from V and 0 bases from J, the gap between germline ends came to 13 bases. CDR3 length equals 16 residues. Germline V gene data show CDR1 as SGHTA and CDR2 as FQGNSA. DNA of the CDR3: TGTGCCAGCAGCCGGGTTAGTGGATCGAACACCGGGGAGCTGTTTTTT. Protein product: CASSRVSGSNTGELFF.

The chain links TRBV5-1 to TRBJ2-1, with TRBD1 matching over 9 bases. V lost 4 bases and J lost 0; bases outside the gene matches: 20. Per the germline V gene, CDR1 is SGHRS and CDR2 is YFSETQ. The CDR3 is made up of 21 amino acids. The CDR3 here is CASSPVGPGQGPPSSYNEQFF. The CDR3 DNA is TGCGCCAGCAGCCCGGTCGGTCCGGGACAGGGCCCCCCCAGCTCCTACAATGAGCAGTTCTTC.